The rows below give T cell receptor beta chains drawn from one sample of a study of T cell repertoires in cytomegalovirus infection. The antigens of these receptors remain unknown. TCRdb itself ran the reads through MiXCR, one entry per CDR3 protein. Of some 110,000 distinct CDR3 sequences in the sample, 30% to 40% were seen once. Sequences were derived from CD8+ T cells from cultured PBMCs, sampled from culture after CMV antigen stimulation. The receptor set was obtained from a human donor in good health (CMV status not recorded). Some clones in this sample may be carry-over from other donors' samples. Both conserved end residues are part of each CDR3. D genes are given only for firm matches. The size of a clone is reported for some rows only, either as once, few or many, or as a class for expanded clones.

CDR3 DNA: TGTGCCAGCAGCTCCTGGACAGGGAAGTCACCCCTCCACTTT; CDR3 protein: CASSSWTGKSPLHF; V gene: TRBV7-2; clone size: .; J gene: TRBJ1-6; D gene: TRBD1
CDR3 DNA: TGCGCCAGCAGCCAAGATCAGGGGACCGGGGAGCTGTTTTTT; CDR3 protein: CASSQDQGTGELFF; V gene: TRBV4-1; clone size: .; J gene: TRBJ2-2; D gene: .
CDR3 DNA: TGTGCCAGCAGCTTCCCGAAACAGGGGGGCCCCGATACGCAGTATTTT; CDR3 protein: CASSFPKQGGPDTQYF; V gene: TRBV7-6; clone size: .; J gene: TRBJ2-3; D gene: TRBD1
CDR3 DNA: TGTGCCAGCAGCCCGTCCTACGAGCAGTACTTC; CDR3 protein: CASSPSYEQYF; V gene: TRBV7-2; clone size: many; J gene: TRBJ2-7; D gene: .
CDR3 DNA: TGTGCCAGCAGTTTCGGGCTAGATGTCGGGGAGCTGTTTTTT; CDR3 protein: CASSFGLDVGELFF; V gene: TRBV27; clone size: .; J gene: TRBJ2-2; D gene: .
CDR3 DNA: TGTGCCAGCATTAAACGCGGACTACTATCCGACCCTCACACAGATACGCAGTATTTT; CDR3 protein: CASIKRGLLSDPHTDTQYF; V gene: TRBV6-1; clone size: many; J gene: TRBJ2-3; D gene: .
CDR3 DNA: TGTGCCAGCAGTGATCAGGCAGAGTCCTACGAGCAGTACTTC; CDR3 protein: CASSDQAESYEQYF; V gene: TRBV2; clone size: few; J gene: TRBJ2-7; D gene: .
CDR3 DNA: TGTGCCAGCAGTGGCCACTCGGCGGGCTATGGCTACACCTTC; CDR3 protein: CASSGHSAGYGYTF; V gene: TRBV25-1; clone size: .; J gene: TRBJ1-2; D gene: .
CDR3 DNA: TGTGCCAGCAGCCAAATTTACAGGGGGGACACCGGGGAGCTGTTTTTT; CDR3 protein: CASSQIYRGDTGELFF; V gene: TRBV4-2; clone size: few; J gene: TRBJ2-2; D gene: TRBD1
CDR3 DNA: TGCGCCAGCAGCCAAGGACGGGGACAGGAGCAGTTCTTC; CDR3 protein: CASSQGRGQEQFF; V gene: TRBV4-1; clone size: few; J gene: TRBJ2-1; D gene: TRBD1
CDR3 DNA: TGTGCTAGTGGTTTGGGAAGTACTGCGGGGGGACGTGCTTTCTTT; CDR3 protein: CASGLGSTAGGRAFF; V gene: TRBV12-5; clone size: many; J gene: TRBJ1-1; D gene: .
CDR3 DNA: TGTGCCAGCAGCGCCCCGCGGGGCGGGGAGCTGTTTTTT; CDR3 protein: CASSAPRGGELFF; V gene: TRBV5-5; clone size: .; J gene: TRBJ2-2; D gene: .
CDR3 DNA: TGTGCCAGCAGCTTAGGAGTAGCGGGGGGGCGGGACGAGCAGTTCTTC; CDR3 protein: CASSLGVAGGRDEQFF; V gene: TRBV7-8; clone size: many; J gene: TRBJ2-1; D gene: TRBD2
CDR3 DNA: TGTGCCAGCAGCTTTCCCGGGACAAGATACACAGATACGCAGTATTTT; CDR3 protein: CASSFPGTRYTDTQYF; V gene: TRBV7-6; clone size: .; J gene: TRBJ2-3; D gene: .
CDR3 DNA: TGTGCCAGCAGCTTAACCACCGGGGAGCTGTTTTTT; CDR3 protein: CASSLTTGELFF; V gene: TRBV7-3; clone size: few; J gene: TRBJ2-2; D gene: .
CDR3 DNA: TGTGCCAGCAGTGAATCAGGGACAGGGTACCAAGAGACCCAGTACTTC; CDR3 protein: CASSESGTGYQETQYF; V gene: TRBV6-1; clone size: few; J gene: TRBJ2-5; D gene: TRBD1
CDR3 DNA: TGCGCCAGCAGCCAAGTTCCGGGGGCGAGTGAAAAACTGTTTTTT; CDR3 protein: CASSQVPGASEKLFF; V gene: TRBV4-1; clone size: .; J gene: TRBJ1-4; D gene: .
CDR3 DNA: TGTGCCAGCAGCTTAGACGGACAGCACCAAGAGACCCAGTACTTC; CDR3 protein: CASSLDGQHQETQYF; V gene: TRBV7-8; clone size: many; J gene: TRBJ2-5; D gene: .
CDR3 DNA: TGTGCCAGTAGTCCCCCCGACAGGGTCATCTACAATGAGCAGTTCTTC; CDR3 protein: CASSPPDRVIYNEQFF; V gene: TRBV19; clone size: .; J gene: TRBJ2-1; D gene: TRBD1
CDR3 DNA: TGCGCCAGCAGCCCGGACAGGGGAGCCGGTGGCTACACCTTC; CDR3 protein: CASSPDRGAGGYTF; V gene: TRBV5-1; clone size: .; J gene: TRBJ1-2; D gene: TRBD1
CDR3 DNA: TGTGCCAGCAGCTTAACGGGACTAGCGGAAGAGACCCAGTACTTC; CDR3 protein: CASSLTGLAEETQYF; V gene: TRBV7-3; clone size: .; J gene: TRBJ2-5; D gene: TRBD2
CDR3 DNA: TGCGCCAGCAGCCAAGCGGGGGGACAGGGTAAGGGGGCATGGCAGCCCCAGCATTTT; CDR3 protein: CASSQAGGQGKGAWQPQHF; V gene: TRBV4-1; clone size: many; J gene: TRBJ1-5; D gene: TRBD1
CDR3 DNA: TGTGCCAGCAGCCCCACACCGGGACAGCCGCAAGAGACCCAGTACTTC; CDR3 protein: CASSPTPGQPQETQYF; V gene: TRBV4-2; clone size: few; J gene: TRBJ2-5; D gene: TRBD1
CDR3 DNA: TGTGCCAGCAGCTCCACCCGACAGGGGGCCACCAACCGCTATGGCTACACCTTC; CDR3 protein: CASSSTRQGATNRYGYTF; V gene: TRBV5-6; clone size: many; J gene: TRBJ1-2; D gene: TRBD1
CDR3 DNA: TGTGCCAGCAGCTCAGGGGGCGGGGGGCTCGGGAACACTGAAGCTTTCTTT; CDR3 protein: CASSSGGGGLGNTEAFF; V gene: TRBV7-6; clone size: .; J gene: TRBJ1-1; D gene: TRBD1
CDR3 DNA: TGTGCCAGCAGCCCCCTGGCTAGCGCCGACTACGAGCAGTACTTC; CDR3 protein: CASSPLASADYEQYF; V gene: TRBV7-6; clone size: .; J gene: TRBJ2-7; D gene: .
CDR3 DNA: TGTGCCAGCAGCTTAGGGGGGGCCAGGGACATTCAGTACTTC; CDR3 protein: CASSLGGARDIQYF; V gene: TRBV7-8; clone size: few; J gene: TRBJ2-4; D gene: .